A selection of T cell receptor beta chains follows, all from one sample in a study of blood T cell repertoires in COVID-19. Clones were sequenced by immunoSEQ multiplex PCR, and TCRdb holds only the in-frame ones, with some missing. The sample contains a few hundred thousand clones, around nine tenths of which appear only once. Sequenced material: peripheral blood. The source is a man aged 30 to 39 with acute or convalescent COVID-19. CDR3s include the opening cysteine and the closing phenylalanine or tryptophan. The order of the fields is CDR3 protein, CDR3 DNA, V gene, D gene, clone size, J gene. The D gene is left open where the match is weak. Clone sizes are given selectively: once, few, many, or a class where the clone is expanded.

cdr3_aa: CASSPGPNTGELFF
cdr3_nt: TGTGCCAGCTCACCGGGGCCGAACACCGGGGAGCTGTTTTTT
v_call: TRBV18
d_call: -
clone_size: -
j_call: TRBJ2-2

cdr3_aa: CASSSGTIAGGPTGELFF
cdr3_nt: TGTGCCAGCAGCTCGGGAACTATAGCGGGAGGGCCCACCGGGGAGCTGTTTTTT
v_call: TRBV5-8
d_call: TRBD2
clone_size: -
j_call: TRBJ2-2

cdr3_aa: CASSSLDSSTDTQYF
cdr3_nt: TGTGCCAGCAGCTCCCTGGACAGCAGCACAGATACGCAGTATTTT
v_call: TRBV11-2
d_call: -
clone_size: -
j_call: TRBJ2-3

cdr3_aa: CSASSGGHPRSYEQYF
cdr3_nt: TGCAGTGCTAGTAGCGGGGGCCACCCACGCTCCTACGAGCAGTACTTC
v_call: TRBV20-1
d_call: TRBD2
clone_size: -
j_call: TRBJ2-7

cdr3_aa: CASSQEGGQYEKLFF
cdr3_nt: TGTGCCAGCAGCCAAGAGGGGGGTCAGTATGAAAAACTGTTTTTT
v_call: TRBV14
d_call: -
clone_size: -
j_call: TRBJ1-4

cdr3_aa: CASSADRGEKLFF
cdr3_nt: TGTGCCAGCAGCGCAGACAGGGGAGAAAAACTGTTTTTT
v_call: TRBV11-2
d_call: TRBD1
clone_size: -
j_call: TRBJ1-4

cdr3_aa: CASSARQGETQYF
cdr3_nt: TGTGCCAGCAGCGCCAGACAGGGAGAGACCCAGTACTTC
v_call: TRBV9
d_call: TRBD1
clone_size: -
j_call: TRBJ2-5

cdr3_aa: CASSSRDRPGEKLFF
cdr3_nt: TGTGCCAGCAGTTCCCGGGACAGGCCGGGTGAAAAACTGTTTTTT
v_call: TRBV27
d_call: TRBD1
clone_size: -
j_call: TRBJ1-4

cdr3_aa: CASSLSGAGNQPQHF
cdr3_nt: TGTGCCAGCAGTTTATCAGGGGCCGGCAATCAGCCCCAGCATTTT
v_call: TRBV28
d_call: -
clone_size: -
j_call: TRBJ1-5

cdr3_aa: CASSLLGHSGNTIYF
cdr3_nt: TGTGCCAGCAGTTTATTAGGACACTCTGGAAACACCATATATTTT
v_call: TRBV28
d_call: -
clone_size: -
j_call: TRBJ1-3

cdr3_aa: CASSLLYYGYTF
cdr3_nt: TGTGCCAGCAGTTTACTGTACTATGGCTACACCTTC
v_call: TRBV12-3/TRBV12-4
d_call: -
clone_size: once
j_call: TRBJ1-2

cdr3_aa: CASSLGLGGYGYTF
cdr3_nt: TGTGCCAGCAGCTTAGGCCTTGGCGGCTATGGCTACACCTTC
v_call: TRBV13
d_call: -
clone_size: once
j_call: TRBJ1-2

cdr3_aa: CASSAPDRGEQYF
cdr3_nt: TGTGCCAGCAGCGCCCCGGACAGGGGCGAGCAGTACTTC
v_call: TRBV27
d_call: TRBD1
clone_size: -
j_call: TRBJ2-7

cdr3_aa: CASSPWAGSYGYTF
cdr3_nt: TGTGCCAGCAGCCCCTGGGCAGGCTCATATGGCTACACCTTC
v_call: TRBV7-9
d_call: -
clone_size: -
j_call: TRBJ1-2

cdr3_aa: CASSSQGYGGYTF
cdr3_nt: TGTGCCAGCAGCTCACAGGGGTATGGCGGCTACACCTTC
v_call: TRBV6-4
d_call: TRBD1
clone_size: -
j_call: TRBJ1-2

cdr3_aa: CASSLVGTGEKLFF
cdr3_nt: TGCGCCAGCAGCTTGGTGGGGACAGGTGAAAAACTGTTTTTT
v_call: TRBV5-1
d_call: TRBD1
clone_size: -
j_call: TRBJ1-4

cdr3_aa: CASRGGRSGSPLHF
cdr3_nt: TGTGCCAGCAGGGGGGGGCGGTCCGGTTCACCCCTCCACTTT
v_call: TRBV2
d_call: -
clone_size: -
j_call: TRBJ1-6

cdr3_aa: CASSEGRNYGYTF
cdr3_nt: TGCGCCAGCAGTGAGGGCAGAAACTATGGCTACACCTTC
v_call: TRBV10-2
d_call: -
clone_size: -
j_call: TRBJ1-2

cdr3_aa: CASSHWDRANEQFF
cdr3_nt: TGTGCCAGCAGCCATTGGGACAGGGCTAATGAGCAGTTCTTC
v_call: TRBV7-9
d_call: TRBD1
clone_size: -
j_call: TRBJ2-1

cdr3_aa: CAIREDTGYTEAFF
cdr3_nt: TGTGCCATCAGGGAAGACACAGGGTACACTGAAGCTTTCTTT
v_call: TRBV10-3
d_call: -
clone_size: -
j_call: TRBJ1-1

cdr3_aa: CASSIRGGSHTGELFF
cdr3_nt: TGTGCCAGCAGCATACGTGGGGGCTCACACACCGGGGAGCTGTTTTTT
v_call: TRBV7-9
d_call: -
clone_size: -
j_call: TRBJ2-2

cdr3_aa: CASSMLGPYEQYF
cdr3_nt: TGTGCCAGTAGTATGCTGGGCCCCTACGAGCAGTACTTC
v_call: TRBV19
d_call: -
clone_size: -
j_call: TRBJ2-7

cdr3_aa: CASSDGTGDSNQPQHF
cdr3_nt: TGTGCCAGCAGCGATGGGACAGGTGATAGCAATCAGCCCCAGCATTTT
v_call: TRBV9
d_call: TRBD1
clone_size: -
j_call: TRBJ1-5

cdr3_aa: CASRPGTSEAFF
cdr3_nt: TGTGCCAGCAGGCCAGGGACTTCCGAAGCTTTCTTT
v_call: TRBV12-3/TRBV12-4
d_call: -
clone_size: -
j_call: TRBJ1-1

cdr3_aa: CASSQKGDRRPVFF
cdr3_nt: TGTGCCAGCAGCCAAAAAGGGGACAGGCGGCCAGTTTTCTTT
v_call: TRBV3-1/TRBV3-2
d_call: TRBD1
clone_size: -
j_call: TRBJ1-1

cdr3_aa: CASSQILGQERTDTQYF
cdr3_nt: TGCGCCAGCAGTCAAATCCTAGGACAGGAACGCACAGATACGCAGTATTTT
v_call: TRBV23-1
d_call: TRBD1
clone_size: -
j_call: TRBJ2-3

cdr3_aa: CSVEDPSGLAGANVFLEFF
cdr3_nt: TGCAGCGTTGAAGACCCCTCGGGACTAGCGGGGGCCAATGTCTTTTTGGAGTTCTTC
v_call: TRBV29-1
d_call: TRBD2
clone_size: -
j_call: TRBJ2-1

cdr3_aa: CASSLILAGGPETQYF
cdr3_nt: TGTGCCAGCAGTTTAATTTTGGCGGGAGGGCCGGAGACCCAGTACTTC
v_call: TRBV27
d_call: TRBD2
clone_size: -
j_call: TRBJ2-5

cdr3_aa: CASSSTADYGYTF
cdr3_nt: TGTGCCAGTAGTTCTACAGCTGACTATGGCTACACCTTC
v_call: TRBV19
d_call: -
clone_size: -
j_call: TRBJ1-2

cdr3_aa: CASSLVQGGYGYTF
cdr3_nt: TGTGCCAGCAGCTTGGTACAGGGAGGGTATGGCTACACCTTC
v_call: TRBV5-4
d_call: -
clone_size: few
j_call: TRBJ1-2

cdr3_aa: CASSQTPGTGVYNEQFF
cdr3_nt: TGTGCCAGCAGCCAAACTCCCGGGACAGGGGTATACAATGAGCAGTTCTTC
v_call: TRBV7-6
d_call: TRBD1
clone_size: -
j_call: TRBJ2-1

cdr3_aa: CASSQAVSSYNEQFF
cdr3_nt: TGTGCCAGCAGCCAAGCGGTGAGCTCCTACAATGAGCAGTTCTTC
v_call: TRBV3-1/TRBV3-2
d_call: -
clone_size: -
j_call: TRBJ2-1

cdr3_aa: CAISERGQAEKLFF
cdr3_nt: TGTGCCATCAGTGAGCGGGGACAGGCTGAAAAACTGTTTTTT
v_call: TRBV10-3
d_call: TRBD1
clone_size: -
j_call: TRBJ1-4

cdr3_aa: CASSAYGMAYGYTF
cdr3_nt: TGTGCCAGCAGCGCCTACGGGATGGCCTATGGCTACACCTTC
v_call: TRBV11-2
d_call: -
clone_size: once
j_call: TRBJ1-2

cdr3_aa: CASTPDRGRTEAFF
cdr3_nt: TGTGCCAGCACCCCGGACAGGGGGAGGACTGAAGCTTTCTTT
v_call: TRBV6-5
d_call: TRBD1
clone_size: once
j_call: TRBJ1-1

cdr3_aa: CASSVDAGWGEQFF
cdr3_nt: TGTGCCAGCAGCGTAGACGCGGGATGGGGTGAGCAGTTCTTC
v_call: TRBV9
d_call: -
clone_size: -
j_call: TRBJ2-1

cdr3_aa: CASSPAGAGNEQFF
cdr3_nt: TGTGCCAGCAGCCCAGCGGGAGCAGGCAATGAGCAGTTCTTC
v_call: TRBV3-1/TRBV3-2
d_call: TRBD2
clone_size: -
j_call: TRBJ2-1

cdr3_aa: CASSDGQGWGGYTF
cdr3_nt: TGCGCCAGCAGTGATGGACAGGGATGGGGTGGCTACACCTTC
v_call: TRBV10-2
d_call: TRBD1
clone_size: once
j_call: TRBJ1-2